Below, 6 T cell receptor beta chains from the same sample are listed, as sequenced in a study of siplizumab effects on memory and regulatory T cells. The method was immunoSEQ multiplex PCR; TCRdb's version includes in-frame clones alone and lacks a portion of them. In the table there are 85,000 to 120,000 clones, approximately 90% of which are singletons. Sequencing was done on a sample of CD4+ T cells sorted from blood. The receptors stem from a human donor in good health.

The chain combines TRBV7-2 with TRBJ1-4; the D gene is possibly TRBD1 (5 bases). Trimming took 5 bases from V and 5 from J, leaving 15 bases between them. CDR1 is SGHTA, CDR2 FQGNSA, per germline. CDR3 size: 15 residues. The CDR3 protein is CASSPLRGMNEKLFF. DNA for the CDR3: TGTGCCAGCAGCCCGCTCCGGGGCATGAATGAAAAACTGTTTTTT.

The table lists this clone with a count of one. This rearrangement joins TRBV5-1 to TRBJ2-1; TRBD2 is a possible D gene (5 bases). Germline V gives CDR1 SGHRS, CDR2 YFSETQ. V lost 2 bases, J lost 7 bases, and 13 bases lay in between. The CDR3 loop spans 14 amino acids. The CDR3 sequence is CASSLAGPGNEQFF. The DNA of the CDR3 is TGCGCCAGCAGCTTAGCCGGACCGGGGAATGAGCAGTTCTTC.

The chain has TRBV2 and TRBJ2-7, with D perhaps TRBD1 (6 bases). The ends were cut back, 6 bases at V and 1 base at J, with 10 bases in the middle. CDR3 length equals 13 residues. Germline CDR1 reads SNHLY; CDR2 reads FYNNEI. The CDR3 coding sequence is TGTGCCAGCAGGGGGACACCGTCCTACGAGCAGTACTTC. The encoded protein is CASRGTPSYEQYF.

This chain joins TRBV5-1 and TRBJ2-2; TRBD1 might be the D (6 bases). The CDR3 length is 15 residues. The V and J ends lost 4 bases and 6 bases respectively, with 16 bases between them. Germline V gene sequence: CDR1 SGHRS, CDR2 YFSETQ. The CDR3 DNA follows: TGCGCCAGCAGCCTCATAACAGGGTCCGCCGGGGAGCTGTTTTTT. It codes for CASSLITGSAGELFF.

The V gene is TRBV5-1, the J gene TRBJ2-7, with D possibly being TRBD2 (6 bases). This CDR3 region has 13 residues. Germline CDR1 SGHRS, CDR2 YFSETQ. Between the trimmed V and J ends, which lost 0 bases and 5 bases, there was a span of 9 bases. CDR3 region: CASSLDAGNEQYF. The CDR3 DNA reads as TGCGCCAGCAGCTTGGACGCGGGAAACGAGCAGTACTTC.

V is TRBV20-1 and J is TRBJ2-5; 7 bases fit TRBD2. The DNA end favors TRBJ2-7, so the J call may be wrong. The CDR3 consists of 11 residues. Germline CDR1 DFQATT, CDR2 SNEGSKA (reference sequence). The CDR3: CSGAGPYEQYF. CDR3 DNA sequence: TGCAGTGGAGCGGGGCCCTACGAGCAGTACTTC.